The clone carrying this TCR beta chain was counted once. The entry originates in a study of blood T cell repertoires in COVID-19. The length of the CDR3 is 11 residues. Germline V gives CDR1 MGHDK, CDR2 SYGVNS. Trimming removed 6 bases from V and 7 bases from J, with 6 bases in between. The data were produced by immunoSEQ multiplex PCR, yet TCRdb's version contains in-frame clones alone and is incomplete. This sample carries 200,000 to 250,000 clones, 85% to 90% of them seen once, and the ten largest clones take 7.1%. The rearrangement links TRBV25-1 to TRBJ1-4; D gene unclear. Material: peripheral blood. The source of this sequence is a woman in her seventies with active or convalescent COVID-19. In DNA form, the CDR3 reads TGTGCCAGCAGACTCCGTGAAAAACTGTTTTTT. Encoded protein: CASRLREKLFF.